Following are 5 T cell receptor beta chains from one sample sequenced in a study of neurological immune-mediated disorders. From the 5' RACE reads, TCRdb called clonotypes with MiXCR, one entry per CDR3 protein. Here the sample spans tens of thousands of distinct CDR3 sequences, roughly 1.6% being singletons. Sequencing used PBMCs. The receptor source for this set is a woman between 25 and 40 years old with multiple sclerosis.

This clonotype was recorded many times. This chain links TRBV10-2 with TRBJ2-7, with 7 bases matching TRBD2. Germline lookup yields CDR1 WSHSY and CDR2 SAAADI. The CDR3 has 12 amino acids. V dropped 0 bases and J dropped 13; count of bases not matched to a gene: 6. As DNA, the CDR3 is TGCGCCAGCAGTGAGTCTGGGAGGGTTAGATACTTC. It codes for CASSESGRVRYF.

Turning to this clonotype: At one end, the junction sequence differs from germline, possibly due to a read error. The gene calls are TRBV20-1 and TRBJ1-6; D is unresolved. Germline lookup yields CDR1 DFQATT and CDR2 SNEGSKA (reference sequence). This CDR3 has 13 residues. The CDR3 loop is CSARASYNSTLNF. CDR3 DNA sequence: TGCAGTGCTAGAGCGTCTTATAATTCAACCCTCAACTTT.

This clonotype was detected ten times or more. The chain carries TRBV5-1 and TRBJ2-1, with TRBD2 matching over 15 bases. V shed 4 bases and J 8 bases; nucleotides not matched to a gene: 4. Germline CDR1 reads SGHRS; CDR2 reads YFSETQ. CDR3 size: 15 residues. The CDR3 here is CASSAGLAGGDEQFF. The CDR3 nucleotides are TGCGCCAGCAGCGCGGGACTAGCGGGGGGAGATGAGCAGTTCTTC.

This clonotype was counted ten times or more. The chain carries TRBV12-3 or TRBV12-4 and TRBJ2-1; D uncertain. V lost 5 bases and J lost 7, with 9 bases in between. The CDR3 sequence is 12 residues long. CDR3 sequence reads: CASSPSLNEQFF. The CDR3 DNA sequence: TGTGCCAGCAGTCCCTCATTGAATGAGCAGTTCTTC.

The table lists this clonotype with many counts. V is TRBV20-1 and J is TRBJ2-7, with 10 bases identical to TRBD1. The J segment lost 3 bases and the V segment lost 3 bases, leaving 5 bases of the junction unmatched. The CDR3 has 14 residues. CDR1 DFQATT and CDR2 SNEGSKA come from the germline V gene (reference sequence). CDR3 amino acids: CSASWTGGDYEQYF. CDR3 in DNA: TGCAGTGCTAGTTGGACAGGGGGTGACTACGAGCAGTACTTC.